This T cell receptor beta chain was identified in a study of vaccination effects on CD4 cells after COVID-19. Study in general: Ahead of sequencing, the ViraFEST assay grew antigen-specific CD4+ T cells using viral peptide pools. Findings of the study overall: Infection- and vaccine-induced clones contracted markedly late after vaccination.

This clone was seen a few times. Its cognate antigen is unknown. Following culture for approximately ten days, CD4+ T cells were isolated. Every participant took two doses of the BNT162b2 or mRNA-1273 vaccine. The healthy vaccine recipients, who had no prior SARS-CoV-2 infection, showed negative nucleocapsid antibodies. Germline V gene data show CDR1 as SGHTA and CDR2 as FQGNSA. CDR3 size: 16 residues. Trimming left V 5 bases short and J 2 bases short, with 16 bases between. Profiling relied on immunoSEQ multiplex PCR, and the TCRdb table lists in-frame clones only, not all of them. The sample lists approximately 29,000 clones; 74% were seen once.

This TCR derives from a human donor who received a COVID-19 vaccine. V usage is TRBV7-2 and J usage is TRBJ1-5, with D unresolved. The starting material was CD4+ T cells from PBMCs cultured without peptide, obtained after COVID-19 vaccination. The DNA for the CDR3 is TGTGCCAGCAGCCATCGGCACAACTGGGGCAATCAGCCCCAGCATTTT. Its translation is CASSHRHNWGNQPQHF. Complete variable domain (other parts from reference TRBV7-2 and TRBJ1-5): GAGVSQSPSNKVTEKGKDVELRCDPISGHTALYWYRQSLGQGLEFLIYFQGNSAPDKSGLPSDRFSAERTGGSVSTLTIQRTQQEDSAVYLCASSHRHNWGNQPQHFGDGTRLSIL.